Shown below are 11 T cell receptor beta chains from a single sample sequenced in a study of cytomegalovirus exposure and HLA in healthy donors. Both 60 Vbeta primers and 13 Jbeta primers went into the PCR. This table comes from immunoSEQ multiplex PCR, and its TCRdb copy is limited to in-frame clones, with some not included. The sample has around 110,000 clones, approximately 9.4% seen once. Sequenced input: PBMCs. The receptors were sampled from a man aged 25 to 40 in good health and CMV-seronegative.

This clone occurred a few times. This chain links TRBV19 with TRBJ1-2; D unclear. The germline V gene has CDR1 LNHDA and CDR2 SQIVND (reference sequence). V was shortened by 5 bases and J by 0 bases, with 10 bases between the two germline ends. This CDR3 has 14 residues. The CDR3 bases are TGTGCCAGTAGTCTTGGGAGAGCTAACTATGGCTACACCTTC. It codes for CASSLGRANYGYTF.

CDR3 sequence (DNA): TGCGCCAGCAGCCCGAGACAGGGTGGTGAGGGCACTGAAGCTTTCTTT. Translation gives CASSPRQGGEGTEAFF. The J gene is TRBJ1-1, the V gene TRBV5-1; 7 bases match TRBD1. Germline CDR1 and CDR2: SGHRS and YFSETQ. V was clipped by 4 bases and J by 4 bases; unmatched bases: 13. CDR3 size: 16 residues. Filled out from reference TRBV5-1 and TRBJ1-1, the complete variable domain reads KAGVTQTPRYLIKTRGQQVTLSCSPISGHRSVSWYQQTPGQGLQFLFEYFSETQRNKGNFPGRFSGRQFSNSRSEMNVSTLELGDSALYLCASSPRQGGEGTEAFFGQGTRLTVV.

This clone was found a few times. The rearrangement uses TRBV10-1 and TRBJ2-5, with unresolved D. Germline lookup yields CDR1 WNHNN and CDR2 SYGVQD (reference sequence). V gave up 3 bases and J gave up 5 bases, with 10 bases separating them. The length of the CDR3 is 13 residues. The CDR3 region is CASSEALGETQYF. The CDR3 DNA reads TGCGCCAGCAGTGAAGCGCTTGGGGAGACCCAGTACTTC.

This clone was observed a few times. The V and J genes are TRBV2 and TRBJ2-3; no firm D call. From germline, CDR1 is SNHLY and CDR2 FYNNEI. CDR3 length equals 15 residues. V lost 1 base and J 2 bases, leaving 10 bases between the germline ends. CDR3 amino acids: CASSEGYQHTDTQYF. The DNA of the CDR3 is TGTGCCAGCAGTGAAGGATACCAACACACAGATACGCAGTATTTT.

This clone has only a few counts. The J gene is TRBJ2-2, the V gene TRBV9; 8 positions match TRBD1. Germline assignment: CDR1 SGDLS and CDR2 YYNGEE. This CDR3 comprises 16 residues. J lost 0 bases, V lost 4 bases, and 5 bases had no gene match. The CDR3 spells CASSPWTGSNTGELFF. The CDR3 region has the DNA TGTGCCAGCAGCCCTTGGACAGGGTCGAACACCGGGGAGCTGTTTTTT.

CDR3 bases: TGTGCCAGCAGTGACCGGGGGGGGACTGAAGCTTTCTTT. Protein: CASSDRGGTEAFF. The chain has TRBV6-4 and TRBJ1-1; D is perhaps TRBD1 (5 bases). Between the trimmed V and J ends, which lost 2 bases and 5 bases, there was a span of 9 bases. This CDR3 is 13 amino acids long. Germline V gives CDR1 MRHNA, CDR2 SNTAGT.

This clone was observed a few times. This rearrangement joins TRBV6-4 to TRBJ2-3; possibly TRBD2 for D (6 bases). The germline V and J ends were trimmed by 4 bases and 0 bases, with 8 bases remaining between them. The length of the CDR3 is 14 residues. Germline V gene lookup returns CDR1 MRHNA and CDR2 SNTAGT. In DNA, the CDR3 is TGTGCCAGCAGTGCCGGGACTAGCACAGATACGCAGTATTTT. Translation: CASSAGTSTDTQYF.

V gene TRBV5-1 combines with J gene TRBJ2-7, with D uncertain. The V gene's germline CDR1 is SGHRS and CDR2 YFSETQ. Deletions cut 1 base from V and 3 bases from J, with 8 bases between. This CDR3 is 13 amino acids long. The chain's CDR3 is CASSLKTSYEQYF. For the CDR3, the DNA is TGCGCCAGCAGCTTGAAAACAAGCTACGAGCAGTACTTC.

The V gene is TRBV6-5, the J gene TRBJ2-7; D perhaps matches TRBD1 (5 bases). V was pared by 2 bases and J by 3 bases, with 14 bases between. CDR3 length: 15 amino acids. In germline, CDR1 is MNHEY, CDR2 SVGAGI. The CDR3 bases are TGTGCCAGCAGTTACGGGGCGGAAAACCTCTACGAGCAGTACTTC. Its translation: CASSYGAENLYEQYF.

CDR3 DNA sequence: TGTGCCAGCAGATTCCAGGGACAGGGTAGCACTGAAGCTTTCTTT. Protein: CASRFQGQGSTEAFF. The chain uses TRBV28 and TRBJ1-1, with 9 nucleotides matching TRBD1. Trimming took 6 bases from V and 4 from J; bases not matched to a gene: 9. Looked up from germline, CDR1 is MDHEN and CDR2 is SYDVKM. The CDR3 totals 15 residues.

V and J are TRBV4-3 and TRBJ1-2, with D perhaps TRBD1 (6 bases). This CDR3 region has 16 residues. With 1 base removed from V and 6 bases from J, the gap between germline ends came to 18 bases. Germline CDR1 LGHNA, CDR2 YSLEER. CDR3 in amino acids: CASSQAYGQLHHGYTF. Here the CDR3 DNA reads TGCGCCAGCAGCCAAGCCTACGGACAGTTACATCATGGCTACACCTTC.